This TCR beta chain was identified during a study of blood T cell repertoires in COVID-19. Study context: Acute and convalescent COVID-19 specimens originated in the United States, Italy and Spain.

The germline V gene has CDR1 ENHRY and CDR2 SYGVKD. There are 15 residues in the CDR3. V was clipped by 3 bases and J by 0 bases; unmatched bases: 3. Sequencing used immunoSEQ multiplex PCR; TCRdb keeps in-frame clones, though not all of them. The table shows approximately 170,000 clones, with about nine tenths occurring only once. The source is a woman in her 70s with acute or convalescent COVID-19. The chain combines TRBV10-3 with TRBJ1-1, with TRBD1 matching 8 bases. The sequenced material came from peripheral blood. The CDR3 DNA is TGTGCCATCAGTGAAGGACAGGGATTGAACACTGAAGCTTTCTTT. It is translated as CAISEGQGLNTEAFF.